This TCR beta chain is from a study of T cells in Graves' hyperthyroidism and ophthalmopathy. The investigators amplified TCR beta CDR3 regions from RNA transcripts. The HTBI set primed first-round TCR CDR3 RT-PCR. TCRdb re-called the multiplex PCR reads with MiXCR, one entry per CDR3 protein. The top ten clones hold more than 7% of a sample with roughly 840,000 distinct CDR3 sequences, about two fifths of them seen once. Absence of ophthalmopathy progression within 18 months defined stable Graves' hyperthyroidism. PBMCs were derived from about 10 ml fresh peripheral blood. This clonotype showed up many times. Trimming removed 6 bases at V and 3 bases at J, with 11 bases between. Germline V gives CDR1 SGHNT, CDR2 YENEEA. CDR3 size: 13 residues.

The sequencing sample was made of blood. This chain connects TRBV11-3 to TRBJ1-1, with a weak D call TRBD1 (6 bases). This TCR came from a young man with Graves' hyperthyroidism. CDR3 coding DNA: TGTGCCAGCAGGACACAGGGACACACTGAAGCTTTCTTT. Protein: CASRTQGHTEAFF.